A selection of T cell receptor beta chains follows, all from one sample in a study of identical twins. TCRdb called the 5' RACE reads again in MiXCR, with one record for every CDR3 protein. The sample has around 220,000 distinct CDR3 sequences; approximately 10% are singletons. Material: memory T cells sorted from blood. The receptors were sampled from a man aged 50 or older in good health. CDR3s include the opening cysteine and the closing phenylalanine or tryptophan. Fields, in order: clone size, V gene, J gene, D gene, CDR3 DNA, CDR3 protein. The D gene is left open where the match is weak. The size entry is marked missing in some rows and otherwise reads once, few, many or a size class.

clone_size: .
v_call: TRBV20-1
j_call: TRBJ2-7
d_call: TRBD1
cdr3_nt: TGCAGTGGCATCCGGGACAGACACCACGAGCAGTACTTC
cdr3_aa: CSGIRDRHHEQYF

clone_size: .
v_call: TRBV12-3/TRBV12-4
j_call: TRBJ1-3
d_call: .
cdr3_nt: TGTGCCAGCCGGGGACCCACAGGGTCTGCTTTTGTCGGAAACACCATATATTTT
cdr3_aa: CASRGPTGSAFVGNTIYF

clone_size: many
v_call: TRBV29-1
j_call: TRBJ2-3
d_call: .
cdr3_nt: TGCAGCGCTACGGCAGGGTCCGGCACAGATACGCAGTATTTT
cdr3_aa: CSATAGSGTDTQYF

clone_size: .
v_call: TRBV12-3/TRBV12-4
j_call: TRBJ2-7
d_call: .
cdr3_nt: TGTGCCAGCAGGGGGACCGAAGTCTCCTACGAGCAGTACTTC
cdr3_aa: CASRGTEVSYEQYF

clone_size: many
v_call: TRBV4-3
j_call: TRBJ2-1
d_call: .
cdr3_nt: TGCGCCAGCAGCCAAGAACTCCTGGATGAGCAGTTCTTC
cdr3_aa: CASSQELLDEQFF

clone_size: .
v_call: TRBV20-1
j_call: TRBJ2-3
d_call: .
cdr3_nt: TGCAGTGCTAGATTGGGGGGCAGGACAGATACGCAGTATTTT
cdr3_aa: CSARLGGRTDTQYF

clone_size: .
v_call: TRBV4-2
j_call: TRBJ2-7
d_call: .
cdr3_nt: TGTGCCAGCAGCCAACAAACCGGGACACTATACGAGCAGTACTTC
cdr3_aa: CASSQQTGTLYEQYF

clone_size: .
v_call: TRBV7-2
j_call: TRBJ2-7
d_call: .
cdr3_nt: TGTGCCAGCGCAAACTACGAGCAGTACTTC
cdr3_aa: CASANYEQYF

clone_size: few
v_call: TRBV20-1
j_call: TRBJ1-4
d_call: .
cdr3_nt: TGCAGTGCTCAGAGGCCTAATGAAAAACTGTTTTTT
cdr3_aa: CSAQRPNEKLFF

clone_size: few
v_call: TRBV7-9
j_call: TRBJ2-4
d_call: .
cdr3_nt: TGTGCCAGCAGCCCGCTATCTGGGGCAGGGGAGTACTTC
cdr3_aa: CASSPLSGAGEYF

clone_size: few
v_call: TRBV2
j_call: TRBJ2-7
d_call: .
cdr3_nt: TGTGCCAGCGTCGCCCTCGTTAGCTCCTACGAGCAGTACTTC
cdr3_aa: CASVALVSSYEQYF

clone_size: .
v_call: TRBV3-1
j_call: TRBJ2-7
d_call: .
cdr3_nt: TGTGCCAGCAGCCAAGGGCTGGGGGGTTCAAACGAGCAGTACTTC
cdr3_aa: CASSQGLGGSNEQYF

clone_size: few
v_call: TRBV10-3
j_call: TRBJ2-5
d_call: TRBD1
cdr3_nt: TGTGCCGTCGGGTCGACAGGGGAAAATATACGAGAGACCCAGTACTTC
cdr3_aa: CAVGSTGENIRETQYF

clone_size: .
v_call: TRBV2
j_call: TRBJ2-7
d_call: .
cdr3_nt: TGTGCCAGCAACGGGGCAGGGGAATACGAGCAGTACTTC
cdr3_aa: CASNGAGEYEQYF

clone_size: few
v_call: TRBV7-9
j_call: TRBJ2-1
d_call: .
cdr3_nt: TGTGCCAGCAGCTTATCCCCGGGGGCAGGCTCCTACAATGAGCAGTTCTTC
cdr3_aa: CASSLSPGAGSYNEQFF

clone_size: few
v_call: TRBV12-3/TRBV12-4
j_call: TRBJ2-2
d_call: .
cdr3_nt: TGTGCCAGCAGAATTAGAGGGAACACCGGGGAGCTGTTTTTT
cdr3_aa: CASRIRGNTGELFF

clone_size: many
v_call: TRBV20-1
j_call: TRBJ2-5
d_call: TRBD2
cdr3_nt: TGCAGTGGGACTAGCGGGGTACAAGAGACCCAGTACTTC
cdr3_aa: CSGTSGVQETQYF

clone_size: .
v_call: TRBV12-3/TRBV12-4
j_call: TRBJ2-1
d_call: TRBD2
cdr3_nt: TGTGCCAGCAGTATCTCCGGGACTAGCGGGTACAATGAGCAGTTCTTC
cdr3_aa: CASSISGTSGYNEQFF

clone_size: .
v_call: TRBV2
j_call: TRBJ2-3
d_call: TRBD2
cdr3_nt: TGTGCCAGCAGTGATCTCATTGGGCGGGAGGGCCCCACAGATACGCAGTATTTT
cdr3_aa: CASSDLIGREGPTDTQYF

clone_size: .
v_call: TRBV19
j_call: TRBJ1-5
d_call: TRBD1
cdr3_nt: TGTGCCAGTATGCTCGGGACAGGGGGACGCAATCAGCCCCAGCATTTT
cdr3_aa: CASMLGTGGRNQPQHF

clone_size: .
v_call: TRBV29-1
j_call: TRBJ2-3
d_call: .
cdr3_nt: TGCAGCGGGCGGGGCAGGGGAGGGGGAGATACGCAGTATTTT
cdr3_aa: CSGRGRGGGDTQYF

clone_size: few
v_call: TRBV20-1
j_call: TRBJ1-1
d_call: .
cdr3_nt: TGCAGTGCTGAGACAGGACGGGCTGCTGAAGCTTTCTTT
cdr3_aa: CSAETGRAAEAFF

clone_size: many
v_call: TRBV7-6
j_call: TRBJ1-6
d_call: TRBD1
cdr3_nt: TGTGCCAGCAGCTTAGGTGGGACAGGGCTCACTCCCCTCCACTTT
cdr3_aa: CASSLGGTGLTPLHF

clone_size: .
v_call: TRBV19
j_call: TRBJ1-1
d_call: .
cdr3_nt: TGTGCCAGTACCCCGGTCCTTTTCGTGAACACTGAAGCTTTCTTT
cdr3_aa: CASTPVLFVNTEAFF

clone_size: many
v_call: TRBV5-1
j_call: TRBJ2-2
d_call: TRBD1
cdr3_nt: TGCGCCAGCAGGGGGGACAGCACGAACACCGGGGAGCTGTTTTTT
cdr3_aa: CASRGDSTNTGELFF

clone_size: many
v_call: TRBV18
j_call: TRBJ2-7
d_call: .
cdr3_nt: TGTGCCAGCTCACCAGAGGGTTTTGACCGCGAGCAGTACTTC
cdr3_aa: CASSPEGFDREQYF

clone_size: .
v_call: TRBV4-2
j_call: TRBJ2-1
d_call: TRBD2
cdr3_nt: TGTGCCAGCAGCCAGGGGCTAGCGGGAGCTACCTACAATGAGCAGTTCTTC
cdr3_aa: CASSQGLAGATYNEQFF

clone_size: many
v_call: TRBV4-3
j_call: TRBJ2-3
d_call: .
cdr3_nt: TGCGCCAGCAGCCAAGACAGGGTCAGAGGAGATACGCAGTATTTT
cdr3_aa: CASSQDRVRGDTQYF

clone_size: .
v_call: TRBV20-1
j_call: TRBJ2-2
d_call: TRBD2
cdr3_nt: TGCAGTGCTAGAGATTTAAGGCGGGAGGTCGCCGGGGAGCTGTTTTTT
cdr3_aa: CSARDLRREVAGELFF

clone_size: once
v_call: TRBV15
j_call: TRBJ2-1
d_call: .
cdr3_nt: TGTGCCACCAGCATGTCCCCAGGTAGGGTTTACAGTGAGCAGTTCTTC
cdr3_aa: CATSMSPGRVYSEQFF

clone_size: many
v_call: TRBV4-3
j_call: TRBJ2-7
d_call: TRBD1
cdr3_nt: TGCGCCAGCAGCAGGGACAGGGTCTCCTACGAGCAGTACTTC
cdr3_aa: CASSRDRVSYEQYF

clone_size: .
v_call: TRBV5-5
j_call: TRBJ2-3
d_call: TRBD1
cdr3_nt: TGTGCCAGCAGCCGTAAATTCGGGACAGCTAGCACAGATACGCAGTATTTT
cdr3_aa: CASSRKFGTASTDTQYF

clone_size: many
v_call: TRBV5-1
j_call: TRBJ2-3
d_call: .
cdr3_nt: TGCGCCAGCAGCCCCGGCGGAACTAGCACAGATACGCAGTATTTT
cdr3_aa: CASSPGGTSTDTQYF

clone_size: few
v_call: TRBV5-1
j_call: TRBJ1-2
d_call: .
cdr3_nt: TGCGCCAGCAATGCCGGGGGGACCTATGGCTACACCTTC
cdr3_aa: CASNAGGTYGYTF

clone_size: many
v_call: TRBV5-1
j_call: TRBJ2-3
d_call: .
cdr3_nt: TGCGCCAGCAGCTTTACAGGGATGGCGGACACAGATACGCAGTATTTT
cdr3_aa: CASSFTGMADTDTQYF

clone_size: .
v_call: TRBV20-1
j_call: TRBJ2-5
d_call: .
cdr3_nt: TGCAGTGCTAGAAAGTACAGGGGAGGGGAGACCCAGTACTTC
cdr3_aa: CSARKYRGGETQYF

clone_size: .
v_call: TRBV24-1
j_call: TRBJ2-2
d_call: TRBD1
cdr3_nt: TGTGCCACCAGTGATTGGACAGGGGGAGTCGAAAACACCGGGGAGCTGTTTTTT
cdr3_aa: CATSDWTGGVENTGELFF

clone_size: .
v_call: TRBV2
j_call: TRBJ1-5
d_call: TRBD1
cdr3_nt: TGTGCCAGCAGTGAACTGACAGGGGGTCAGCCCCAGCATTTT
cdr3_aa: CASSELTGGQPQHF

clone_size: many
v_call: TRBV20-1
j_call: TRBJ2-7
d_call: .
cdr3_nt: TGCAGTGCTAATTTAGGGGGAGCCTACGAGCAGTACTTC
cdr3_aa: CSANLGGAYEQYF

clone_size: many
v_call: TRBV10-3
j_call: TRBJ2-2
d_call: .
cdr3_nt: TGTGCCGCCAGGCCCGGCCTCTACACCGGGGAGCTGTTTTTT
cdr3_aa: CAARPGLYTGELFF

clone_size: many
v_call: TRBV28
j_call: TRBJ2-5
d_call: TRBD1
cdr3_nt: TGTGCCAGCAGCAACGATTCCGGGACAGGGGGACACTCTGTAGAGACCCAGTACTTC
cdr3_aa: CASSNDSGTGGHSVETQYF

clone_size: many
v_call: TRBV5-1
j_call: TRBJ2-5
d_call: .
cdr3_nt: TGCGCCAGCAGCCCGACAGGTTCCCAAGAGACCCAGTACTTC
cdr3_aa: CASSPTGSQETQYF

clone_size: many
v_call: TRBV11-2
j_call: TRBJ2-3
d_call: .
cdr3_nt: TGTGCCAGCAGCTTAGGAGAAGGCCGGTGGACAGATACGCAGTATTTT
cdr3_aa: CASSLGEGRWTDTQYF

clone_size: many
v_call: TRBV4-1
j_call: TRBJ2-5
d_call: TRBD1
cdr3_nt: TGCGCCAGCAGCTTGTCCGGGACAGTACAAGAGACCCAGTACTTC
cdr3_aa: CASSLSGTVQETQYF

clone_size: .
v_call: TRBV6-4
j_call: TRBJ1-2
d_call: .
cdr3_nt: TGTGCCAGCAGTGAAGAGGGAGCGGGTGGCTACACCTTC
cdr3_aa: CASSEEGAGGYTF

clone_size: many
v_call: TRBV7-2
j_call: TRBJ1-5
d_call: .
cdr3_nt: TGTGCCAGCAGCTTATCCTCAGGGGCGGATAATCAGCCCCAGCATTTT
cdr3_aa: CASSLSSGADNQPQHF

clone_size: many
v_call: TRBV5-1
j_call: TRBJ2-2
d_call: TRBD1
cdr3_nt: TGCGCCAGCAGCTTGCGGACAGGGCAAAACACCGGGGAGCTGTTTTTT
cdr3_aa: CASSLRTGQNTGELFF

clone_size: many
v_call: TRBV6-5
j_call: TRBJ1-3
d_call: .
cdr3_nt: TGTGCCAGCAGTTACCCGACGTTATCGAGCATATCTGGAAACACCATATATTTT
cdr3_aa: CASSYPTLSSISGNTIYF

clone_size: few
v_call: TRBV10-2
j_call: TRBJ2-7
d_call: TRBD2
cdr3_nt: TGCGCCAGCAGTGGCGGGAGGGCCGGGTACGAGCAGTACTTC
cdr3_aa: CASSGGRAGYEQYF